The 3 T cell receptor beta chains below all came from one sample that was sequenced in a study of siplizumab effects on memory and regulatory T cells. TCRdb's copy holds only in-frame clones and misses some; the assay was immunoSEQ multiplex PCR. The table has tens of thousands of clones, about 90% seen once. Sequenced: CD8+ T cells sorted from blood. The origin of the receptors is a human donor in good health.

This clone was found a few times. The chain has TRBV10-3 and TRBJ1-2; D remains ambiguous. Germline assignment: CDR1 ENHRY and CDR2 SYGVKD. The CDR3 loop spans 14 amino acids. Trimming pared 3 bases from V and 7 bases from J, leaving 15 bases between. Written as DNA, the CDR3 is TGTGCCATCAGTGACTGGGATCGAACGGGTGGCTACACCTTC. It encodes CAISDWDRTGGYTF.

The chain couples TRBV5-6 to TRBJ2-1; D is unclear. CDR1 and CDR2 (germline): SGHDT, YYEEEE. Trimming removed 5 bases from V and 0 bases from J, with 12 bases in between. The CDR3 is 15 residues long. The CDR3 region has the DNA TGTGCCAGCAGTCTAGAGAGGACCTCCTACAATGAGCAGTTCTTC. This translates into CASSLERTSYNEQFF.

This sequence joins TRBV29-1 and TRBJ2-1; no firm D call. The CDR3 length is 13 residues. The V gene lost 7 bases and the J gene lost 1 base, with 11 bases spanning the gap. The germline CDR1 and CDR2 sequences are SQVTM and ANQGSEA. The CDR3 coding sequence is TGCAGCGCCCTCAATCGATCCTACAATGAGCAGTTCTTC. Its translation: CSALNRSYNEQFF.